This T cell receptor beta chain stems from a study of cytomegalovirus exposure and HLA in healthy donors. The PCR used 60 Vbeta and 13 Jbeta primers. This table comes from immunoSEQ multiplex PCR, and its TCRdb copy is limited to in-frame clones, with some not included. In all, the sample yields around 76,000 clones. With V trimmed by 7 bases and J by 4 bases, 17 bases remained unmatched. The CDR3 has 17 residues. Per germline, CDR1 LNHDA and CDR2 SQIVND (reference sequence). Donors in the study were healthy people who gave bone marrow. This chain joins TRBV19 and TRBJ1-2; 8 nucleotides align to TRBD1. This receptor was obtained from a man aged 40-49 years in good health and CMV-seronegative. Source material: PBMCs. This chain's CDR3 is CASTRPGLRDRFYGYTF. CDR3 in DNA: TGTGCCAGTACCCGACCAGGGCTACGGGACAGGTTCTATGGCTACACCTTC.